The rows below give T cell receptor beta chains drawn from one sample of a study of CD8+CD57+ T cells in acquired aplastic anemia. TCRdb reanalysed the reads using MiXCR and keeps one entry per CDR3 protein. The sample contains more than 250,000 distinct CDR3 sequences, 82% of which appear only once. The sequenced sample consisted of sorted CD4+, CD8+, or CD8+CD57+ T cells (not recorded which) from PBMCs. The receptors stem from a human donor with aplastic anemia. Each CDR3 is given with its conserved first and last residue. The D gene is left open where the match is weak. The size field is filled for only some rows; it gives once, few, many or a size class.

TRBV11-1	-	TRBD1	TRBJ1-1	CASSVGGSPLVNTEAFF	TGTGCCAGCAGCGTAGGGGGCTCGCCCCTGGTGAACACTGAAGCTTTCTTT
TRBV7-2	-	TRBD1	TRBJ2-1	CASSNRQGSQDTQQFF	TGTGCCAGCAGCAATCGACAGGGCTCTCAAGACACCCAGCAGTTCTTC
TRBV7-2	-	-	TRBJ2-5	CASSRGHSQNYHYF	TGTGCCAGCAGCAGGGGCCACAGCCAAAACTACCACTACTTC
TRBV25-1	few	-	TRBJ2-7	CATQGYEQYF	TGTGCCACACAGGGTTACGAGCAGTACTTC
TRBV7-3	-	TRBD2	TRBJ2-3	CASSLAGGRHEESF	TGTGCCAGCAGCTTAGCGGGAGGTCGGCATGAGGAGTCTTTT
TRBV7-9	-	TRBD2	TRBJ2-7	CASSRTSGYTYEQYF	TGTGCCAGCAGCCGGACTAGCGGATATACCTACGAGCAGTACTTC
TRBV2	-	-	TRBJ1-2	CASSHSGSGGGYTF	TGCGCCAGCAGCCATTCCGGGTCTGGCGGCGGCTACACCTTC
TRBV4-2	-	-	TRBJ1-1	CASSQDPGNTEAFF	TGTGCCAGCAGCCAAGATCCGGGGAACACTGAAGCTTTCTTT
TRBV2	-	TRBD2	TRBJ2-3	CGSGTGGTDTQYF	TGTGGCAGCGGGACTGGGGGCACAGATACGCAGTATTTT
TRBV20-1	-	-	TRBJ2-1	CSVTPGNNEQFF	TGCAGTGTTACTCCTGGGAACAATGAGCAGTTCTTC
TRBV7-9	-	TRBD2	TRBJ2-5	CASSFQGSGGDTEYF	TGTGCCAGCAGCTTTCAAGGGAGCGGGGGGGACACCGAGTACTTC
TRBV7-9	once	-	TRBJ2-3	CASSSGYGGYTDTQYF	TGTGCCAGCAGCTCCGGTTATGGGGGGTACACAGATACGCAGTATTTT
TRBV7-3	-	-	TRBJ2-7	CASSLTPSYEQYF	TGTGCCAGCAGCTTAACACCCTCCTACGAGCAGTACTTC
TRBV4-3	once	-	TRBJ1-6	CASSQEVVEGVGSPLHF	TGCGCCAGCAGCCAAGAAGTAGTAGAAGGGGTTGGTTCGCCCCTCCACTTT